The clone carrying this TCR beta chain came up once. What it binds is not known. This sample was taken from a study of stem cell transplantation in POMP-related autoinflammatory disease. CDR1 SGHRS and CDR2 YFSETQ come from the germline V gene. V was pared by 4 bases and J by 9 bases, with 17 bases between. The CDR3 sequence is 14 residues long. Sequencing was performed with immunoSEQ multiplex PCR; in TCRdb, only in-frame clones are kept and a portion is missing. In the table there are some 70,000 clones, roughly 88% of which are singletons. Findings of the study overall: Unique TRB V-J gene pairings were limited in number in patients with PRAID.

The clonotype was recovered from a human patient with POMP-related autoinflammation and immune dysregulation (PRAID). These T cells may partly come from the graft donor. This chain links TRBV5-1 with TRBJ2-1; perhaps TRBD1 as D (6 bases). The sample in question was CD4+ T cells from PBMCs, obtained after stem cell transplantation. CDR3 in amino acids: CASSPLRTEGEQFF. The CDR3 DNA sequence: TGCGCCAGCAGCCCCTTGAGGACAGAGGGTGAGCAGTTCTTC.